Included here is one TCR beta chain sequence, with context. These data belong to a study of blood T cell repertoires in COVID-19. Study as a whole: Acute-phase and convalescent COVID-19 samples originated in the United States, Italy and Spain.

Sequencing was performed with immunoSEQ multiplex PCR; in TCRdb, only in-frame clones are kept and a portion is missing. The sample yields about 300,000 clones, about 83% seen once. Germline CDR1 MDHEN, CDR2 SYDVKM. With 6 bases clipped from V and 5 bases from J, the junction kept 11 bases outside the gene matches. The CDR3 contains 15 residues. The chain joins TRBV28 to TRBJ2-3; TRBD1 agrees at 7 bases. The receptor's source is a woman aged 50 to 60 with acute or convalescent COVID-19. The sample consisted of peripheral blood. The CDR3 protein is CASRLGGLGEDTQYF. DNA for the CDR3: TGTGCCAGCAGGCTAGGGGGCTTGGGGGAAGATACGCAGTATTTT.